The clone carrying this T cell receptor (beta chain) was detected once. As handled by the study authors: Estimates of nucleated cell counts were drawn from the amplification of reference gene primers. Here immunoSEQ multiplex PCR was the method, and the copy in TCRdb shows in-frame clones only, minus some. V, J and clone size reflect that table, while D and trimming were determined from the DNA. The table records some 150,000 clones, over 70% of them present only once. Germline lookup yields CDR1 MNHEY and CDR2 SMNVEV (reference sequence). CDR3 length: 17 amino acids. V was clipped by 6 bases and J by 1 base; unmatched bases: 12. The data belong to a study of blood T cell repertoires in COVID-19.

The sample taken for sequencing was PBMCs or T cells enriched from blood (not recorded which). This rearrangement joins TRBV27 to TRBJ2-1, with TRBD1 identical over 7 bases. The receptor was derived from a woman between 50 and 59 years old in a cohort exposed to, infected with or recovered from COVID-19 (not recorded which). The CDR3 DNA is TGTGCCAGCAGGACTTCCGGGACAGCTAGGTCCTACAATGAGCAGTTCTTC. This gives the protein CASRTSGTARSYNEQFF.